Presented here are 22 T cell receptor beta chains from one specimen sequenced in a study of blood T cell repertoires in COVID-19. Produced via immunoSEQ multiplex PCR; TCRdb's table is partial and in-frame only. Seen here are 60,000 to 65,000 clones, under 80% observed once, and the top ten hold roughly 5%. Sequencing was carried out using peripheral blood. The source of these receptors is a human donor in a cohort sampled during active COVID-19.

The rearrangement joins TRBV6-6 to TRBJ2-7; D might be TRBD2 (6 bases). The V gene lost 8 bases and the J gene lost 7 bases, with 15 bases spanning the gap. The germline gives CDR1 MNHNY, CDR2 SVGAGI (reference sequence). CDR3 length: 12 amino acids. The CDR3 DNA follows: TGTGCCAGCGTGGAGGGGTCCGGTGAGCAGTACTTC. It codes for CASVEGSGEQYF.

The chain has TRBV6-5 and TRBJ2-3; 8 bases line up with TRBD2. The CDR3 has 15 residues. Germline CDR1 reads MNHEY; CDR2 reads SVGAGI. J gave up 3 bases and V 2 bases, and 4 bases lay outside the gene matches. CDR3 loop: CASSYMGLVTDTQYF. For the CDR3, the DNA is TGTGCCAGCAGTTACATGGGACTAGTGACAGATACGCAGTATTTT.

The chain is built from TRBV3-1 (or the pseudogene TRBV3-2) and TRBJ2-3; D may be TRBD2 (6 bases). Germline loops: CDR1 LGHDT, CDR2 YNNKEL (reference sequence). The CDR3 has 14 residues. Trimming pared 4 bases from V and 5 bases from J, leaving 13 bases between. As DNA, the CDR3 is TGTGCCAGCAGCCGACGGGGGTCGGGAGATACGCAGTATTTT. Its protein is CASSRRGSGDTQYF.

This chain uses TRBV6-6 with TRBJ1-6; a weak D match, TRBD1 (5 bases). CDR1 is MNHNY and CDR2 is SVGAGI in the germline V gene (reference sequence). The CDR3 is 17 residues long. Trimming shortened V by 5 bases and J by 6 bases, and 20 bases separated the two germline ends. CDR3 coding DNA: TGTGCCAGCAGTCCACCCCGGACAAGTCCCGTTAATTCACCCCTCCACTTT. Residues: CASSPPRTSPVNSPLHF.

This clone was seen more than once but under ten times. The J gene is TRBJ1-6, the V gene TRBV6-5; TRBD1 matches 7 bases. The germline CDR1 and CDR2 sequences are MNHEY and SVGAGI. This CDR3 has 15 residues. V was pared by 6 bases and J by 7 bases, with 9 bases of the junction left unmatched. CDR3 residues: CASRGQSAWNSPLHF. CDR3 DNA: TGTGCCAGCAGGGGACAGTCCGCTTGGAATTCACCCCTCCACTTT.

V is TRBV7-2 and J is TRBJ2-5; possibly TRBD2 for D (7 bases). V lost 5 bases and J lost 4, with 14 bases in between. The germline gives CDR1 SGHTA, CDR2 FQGNSA. This CDR3 has 14 residues. In nucleotides, the CDR3 is TGTGCCAGCAGCCCCAACCGGGGGGCAGAGACCCAGTACTTC. Protein: CASSPNRGAETQYF. The whole variable domain, filled in from reference TRBV7-2 and TRBJ2-5, reads GAGVSQSPSNKVTEKGKDVELRCDPISGHTALYWYRQSLGQGLEFLIYFQGNSAPDKSGLPSDRFSAERTGGSVSTLTIQRTQQEDSAVYLCASSPNRGAETQYFGPGTRLLVL.

The genes are TRBV5-4 and TRBJ1-1; TRBD1 agrees at 9 bases. V shed 5 bases, J shed 1 base, and the junction held 6 bases outside the gene matches. Germline CDR1 reads SGHNT; CDR2 reads YYREEE (reference sequence). CDR3 length: 15 residues. CDR3 sequence: CASRRQGVTNTEAFF. Here the CDR3 DNA reads TGTGCCAGCAGGAGACAGGGGGTAACGAACACTGAAGCTTTCTTT.

The chain is built from TRBV7-2 and TRBJ1-6, with D uncertain. Trimming took off 5 bases at V and 0 bases at J, with 8 bases between the two ends. This CDR3 has 15 residues. CDR1 SGHTA and CDR2 FQGNSA come from the germline V gene. As DNA, the CDR3 is TGTGCCAGCAGCAAAACAAGCTCCTATAATTCACCCCTCCACTTT. Translation: CASSKTSSYNSPLHF.

This clone was picked up a small number of times. V gene TRBV6-2 or TRBV6-3 combines with J gene TRBJ2-5; tentatively, D is TRBD1 (6 bases). The CDR3 extends over 17 amino acids. V was cut by 2 bases and J by 2 bases, with 18 bases left in between. The germline V gene has CDR1 MNHEY and CDR2 SVGEGT. CDR3 bases: TGTGCCAGCAGTTACAGGGTCAGGGGCCCTAGTCAAGAGACCCAGTACTTC. Translating it yields CASSYRVRGPSQETQYF.

The gene calls are TRBV5-5 and TRBJ2-5; 8 bases line up with TRBD1. The CDR3 spans 14 residues. The trim removed 0 bases at V and 5 bases at J, leaving 3 bases unmatched. Germline CDR1 reads SGHKS; CDR2 reads YYEKEE (reference sequence). The CDR3 is CASSLGTGRETQYF. As DNA, the CDR3 is TGTGCCAGCAGCTTGGGGACAGGGAGGGAGACCCAGTACTTC.

This clone showed up just once. The CDR3 loop reads CASSLPGTNYGYTF. CDR3 coding DNA: TGTGCCAGCAGCTTGCCGGGAACTAACTATGGCTACACCTTC. This chain links TRBV5-4 with TRBJ1-2; unclear D gene. CDR1 is SGHNT, CDR2 YYREEE, per germline (reference sequence). Trimming left V 1 base short and J 0 bases short, with 7 bases between. This CDR3 contains 14 residues.

This clone was detected only a few times. Other DNA sequences from this sample encode an identical CDR3 as well. This sequence joins TRBV5-1 and TRBJ1-6; D is possibly TRBD1 (6 bases). The germline V and J ends were trimmed by 0 bases and 7 bases, with 8 bases remaining between them. Per germline, CDR1 SGHRS and CDR2 YFSETQ. The CDR3 totals 14 residues. DNA of the CDR3: TGCGCCAGCAGCTTGGGACAGGAAAATTCACCCCTCCACTTT. It encodes CASSLGQENSPLHF. The variable domain in full, with the rest retrieved from reference TRBV5-1 and TRBJ1-6, is KAGVTQTPRYLIKTRGQQVTLSCSPISGHRSVSWYQQTPGQGLQFLFEYFSETQRNKGNFPGRFSGRQFSNSRSEMNVSTLELGDSALYLCASSLGQENSPLHFGNGTRLTVT.

This chain joins TRBV30 and TRBJ1-1; 7 nucleotides align to TRBD1. Germline lookup yields CDR1 GTSNPN and CDR2 SVGIG (reference sequence). This CDR3 spans 13 amino acids. The V gene end was trimmed by 4 bases and the J gene end by 11 bases; junction bases not matched to a gene: 13. CDR3: CAWNFGRGRRAFF. The CDR3 nucleotides read TGTGCCTGGAACTTCGGAAGGGGGCGAAGGGCTTTCTTT.

The J gene is TRBJ2-5, the V gene TRBV10-3; TRBD1 is a possible D gene (5 bases). The CDR3 covers 15 residues. The V and J ends lost 1 base and 5 bases respectively, with 14 bases between them. From germline, CDR1 is ENHRY and CDR2 SYGVKD. The CDR3 region has the DNA TGTGCCATCAGTGAGTGGGGCCGAGGCTCGGAGACCCAGTACTTC. This translates into CAISEWGRGSETQYF.

The chain couples TRBV19 to TRBJ1-5; weak D call: TRBD1 (6 bases). The germline CDR1 and CDR2 sequences are LNHDA and SQIVND (reference sequence). With 4 bases removed from V and 7 bases from J, the gap between germline ends came to 11 bases. CDR3 size: 13 residues. This CDR3 reads CASSTQQGQPQHF. The CDR3 region has the DNA TGTGCCAGTAGTACACAACAGGGACAGCCCCAGCATTTT.

V and J are TRBV5-6 and TRBJ2-1; 11 bases fit TRBD2. Germline values: CDR1 SGHDT, CDR2 YYEEEE. The CDR3 covers 15 residues. Trimming cost V 2 bases and J 6 bases; bases outside gene matches: 4. For the CDR3, the DNA is TGTGCCAGCAGCTTAGGTAGCGGGGGGGCCAATGAGCAGTTCTTC. This translates into CASSLGSGGANEQFF.

The chain joins TRBV7-9 to TRBJ1-4; tentative D call: TRBD1 (5 bases). Per the germline V gene, CDR1 is SEHNR and CDR2 is FQNEAQ (reference sequence). This CDR3 is 14 amino acids long. Trimming left V 1 base short and J 8 bases short, with 11 bases between. CDR3 amino acids: CASSLGAGYEKLFF. The CDR3 DNA is TGTGCCAGCAGCTTAGGGGCAGGGTACGAAAAACTGTTTTTT.

V and J are TRBV2 and TRBJ2-5; 8 bases are shared with TRBD2. V lost 1 base and J lost 7; bases outside the gene matches: 2. This CDR3 has 13 residues. Germline loops: CDR1 SNHLY, CDR2 FYNNEI. The CDR3 bases are TGTGCCAGCAGTGAAGACGGGGGGGGGACCCAGTACTTC. This gives the protein CASSEDGGGTQYF.

V is TRBV28 and J is TRBJ2-7, with 12 bases identical to TRBD2. The CDR3 totals 17 residues. Per germline, CDR1 MDHEN and CDR2 SYDVKM. J was trimmed by 5 bases and V by 2 bases; bases with no gene match: 10. The CDR3 protein is CASSLPQLAGGRDEQYF. CDR3 coding DNA: TGTGCCAGCAGTTTACCTCAACTAGCGGGGGGCCGGGACGAGCAGTACTTC. The full variable domain, rest sourced from reference TRBV28 and TRBJ2-7, is DVKVTQSSRYLVKRTGEKVFLECVQDMDHENMFWYRQDPGLGLRLIYFSYDVKMKEKGDIPEGYSVSREKKERFSLILESASTNQTSMYLCASSLPQLAGGRDEQYFGPGTRLTVT.

This chain uses TRBV5-1 with TRBJ1-1, with TRBD1 matching over 12 bases. The CDR3 is 15 amino acids. CDR1 is SGHRS, CDR2 YFSETQ, per germline. The junction had 8 bases not matched to a gene; V was cut back by 7 bases and J by 4 bases. CDR3 loop: CASYPGQGAGTEAFF. In nucleotides, the CDR3 is TGCGCCAGCTATCCGGGACAGGGGGCCGGCACTGAAGCTTTCTTT.

The chain links TRBV28 to TRBJ1-6; tentative D call: TRBD1 (6 bases). The CDR3 contains 14 residues. Germline V CDR1 and CDR2: MDHEN, SYDVKM. V lost 3 bases and J lost 7, with 10 bases in between. The chain's CDR3 is CASSLSGTNSPLHF. CDR3 bases: TGTGCCAGCAGTTTGAGCGGGACAAATTCACCCCTCCACTTT.

This chain links TRBV25-1 with TRBJ1-2; tentatively, D is TRBD1 (5 bases). Per the germline V gene, CDR1 is MGHDK and CDR2 is SYGVNS. CDR3 size: 17 residues. Trimming shortened V by 1 base and J by 0 bases, and 15 bases separated the two germline ends. The DNA for the CDR3 is TGTGCCAGCAGTGAATCCCAGGGAACATACCCTAACTATGGCTACACCTTC. Protein product: CASSESQGTYPNYGYTF.